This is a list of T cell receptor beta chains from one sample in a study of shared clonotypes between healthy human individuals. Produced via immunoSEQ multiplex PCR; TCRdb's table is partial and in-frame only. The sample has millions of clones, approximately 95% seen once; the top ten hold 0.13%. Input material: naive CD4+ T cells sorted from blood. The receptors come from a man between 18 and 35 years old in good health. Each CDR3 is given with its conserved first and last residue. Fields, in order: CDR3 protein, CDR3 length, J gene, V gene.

CDR3: CATSSDRINTGELFF
length: 15
J: TRBJ2-2
V: TRBV15

CDR3: CASRPGTANGFLSTDTQYF
length: 19
J: TRBJ2-3
V: TRBV5-1

CDR3: CAWSVASEQFF
length: 11
J: TRBJ2-1
V: TRBV30

CDR3: CASSREKTSNTGELFF
length: 16
J: TRBJ2-2
V: TRBV5-1

CDR3: CASSEGLAGQETQYF
length: 15
J: TRBJ2-5
V: TRBV25-1

CDR3: CASSREVSSYNEQFF
length: 15
J: TRBJ2-1
V: TRBV27

CDR3: CASTTGTGVYEQYF
length: 14
J: TRBJ2-7
V: TRBV6-1

CDR3: CASSFESTGKNIQYF
length: 15
J: TRBJ2-4
V: TRBV5-1

CDR3: CASSESGGRFLQETQYF
length: 17
J: TRBJ2-5
V: TRBV9

CDR3: CAFRRGPSTDTQYF
length: 14
J: TRBJ2-3
V: TRBV2

CDR3: CASSKGQGSEKLFF
length: 14
J: TRBJ1-4
V: TRBV5-1

CDR3: CAAQRQGGTGELFF
length: 14
J: TRBJ2-2
V: TRBV5-1

CDR3: CASSFRVRRVVNEKLFF
length: 17
J: TRBJ1-4
V: TRBV7-3

CDR3: CASSEWGGIWQYF
length: 13
J: TRBJ2-7
V: TRBV25-1

CDR3: CASSFSLAGEQFF
length: 13
J: TRBJ2-1
V: TRBV5-6

CDR3: CASSLGGVSNQPQHF
length: 15
J: TRBJ1-5
V: TRBV5-4

CDR3: CASRPGQYNSPLHF
length: 14
J: TRBJ1-6
V: TRBV5-1

CDR3: CASSSTPFEQYF
length: 12
J: TRBJ2-7
V: TRBV11-2